This entry describes one T cell receptor (beta chain). Its antigen is not yet known. No much larger clone exists at a distance of one base, and base qualities are not known. TCRbeta CDR3 regions were amplified from genomic DNA by means of the immunoSEQ Assay, a bias-controlled multiplex PCR. As for the original processing: Nucleated cell counts per sample were estimated from amplification of reference gene primers within the assay. Sequence reads were collapsed and filtered to measure the absolute abundance of every unique TCRbeta CDR3 rearrangement. For each sample, productive Simpson clonality was calculated by taking the square root of Simpson's diversity index across productive rearrangements. TCRdb re-hosts the immuneACCESS table, in-frame sequences only. Its copies lack some clones; in the studies checked, an unresolved V gene accounts for under half of them, and the cause for the rest is not known. V and J calls plus clone size are reproduced from that table; the DNA served to infer D and trimming. This sample gives 350,000 to 450,000 clones in total; about nine tenths of them show up just once. Clones ranked in the top ten supply 1.5% to 1.7% of the sample.

This entry is derived from a study of blood T cell repertoires in COVID-19 (dated by TCRdb to 2020 to 2022). Study-wide context: The collaborator samples originated in the United States, Italy and Spain and spanned the acute and convalescent phases of COVID-19. The material from the prospective study consisted of cDNA or gDNA derived from T cells, B-cell-depleted T cells, or PBMCs. Subjects who had been exposed to COVID-19, were actively infected with it, or had recovered from it provided the deeply sampled blood TCRbeta repertoires that made up the dataset. The repertoires were made available in a free public database intended to serve as a resource for research on the immune response to SARS-CoV-2. The samples were drawn from the first 160 participants of the ongoing ImmuneRACE study and from over a thousand subjects provided by 6 global collaborators. A de-identified subject ID, COVID-19 status, age in years and sex were almost always included in the sample metadata. HLA class I and class II types, where available, came from metadata supplied by the sample provider rather than from assay-based typing. Paper-wide results and their limitations: The quantity of clinical and demographic metadata differed by source and by participant and was supplied without curation.

Germline trimming: 5 bases from V, 9 bases from J; junction bases outside gene matches: 11. From the cysteine up to the phenylalanine, the CDR3 has a length of 15 residues. The retained sequence is limited to the CDR3, 45 bases, with the frame set at the first base. Taken from the germline V gene (reference sequence), the CDR1 and CDR2 loops are SEHNR and FQNEAQ. One collaborating source in Seattle enrolled patients during active infection and followed them longitudinally through the course of disease. The collaborating institutions used their own protocols to collect whole blood in K2EDTA tubes. For TCRbeta analysis, collaborator samples were shipped as frozen whole blood, as isolated PBMCs, or as DNA extracted from either sample type.

Recombination linked TRBV7-9 to TRBJ2-1, with TRBD1 matching 9 junction bases. This TCR was recovered from a woman aged 40 to 50 with COVID-19, enrolled during active disease. Sequenced sample: peripheral blood. The DNA is TGTGCCAGCAGCCCCACCGGGACAGGGCTCGTTGAGCAGTTCTTC. Translated, this gives CASSPTGTGLVEQFF. With all but the CDR3 taken from the reference TRBV7-9 and TRBJ2-1 genes, the full variable domain is: DTGVSQNPRHKITKRGQNVTFRCDPISEHNRLYWYRQTLGQGPEFLTYFQNEAQLEKSRLLSDRFSAERPKGSFSTLEIQRTEQGDSAMYLCASSPTGTGLVEQFFGPGTRLTVL.